The entry below gives a single TCR beta chain sequence along with its context. Its specificity is unknown. The data were taken from a study of CD8 T cells in acute hepatitis C reinfection. Time point described: naive CD8 control sorted from an acute-time-point sample. Acute primary HCV meant a new positive RNA or antibody result following a negative test within 24 weeks. Study observations and caveats: No group differed significantly in the high NS3-1073 repertoire diversity.

Trimming cost V 4 bases and J 1 base, with 16 bases left between them. Germline CDR1 SGHDN, CDR2 FVKESK. This CDR3 comprises 16 residues. Sequenced by immunoSEQ multiplex PCR; TCRdb stores in-frame clones only, minus some. The sample holds 30,000 to 40,000 clones, approximately 85% seen once. Source material: naive CD8+ T cells from PBMCs. The chain employs TRBV14 and TRBJ1-2; D possibly corresponds to TRBD1 (6 bases). This clonotype originated in a woman between 18 and 29 years old who spontaneously cleared hepatitis C infection. Written as DNA, the CDR3 is TGTGCCAGCAGCCCGGGGGGCCACTCCTATAACTATGGCTACACCTTC. Translating it yields CASSPGGHSYNYGYTF.